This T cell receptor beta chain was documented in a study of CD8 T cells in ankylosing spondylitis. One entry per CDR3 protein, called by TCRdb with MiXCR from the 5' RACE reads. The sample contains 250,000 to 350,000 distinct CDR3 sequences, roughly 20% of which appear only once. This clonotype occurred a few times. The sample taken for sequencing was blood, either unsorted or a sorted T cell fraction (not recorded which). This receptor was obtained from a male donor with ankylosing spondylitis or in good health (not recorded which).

The CDR3 DNA follows: TGCAGTGCGGACGGGACAGCTCAAGAGACCCAGTACTTC. It encodes CSADGTAQETQYF. The J gene is TRBJ2-5, the V gene TRBV20-1; 7 nucleotides agree with TRBD1. The V and J ends lost 6 bases and 2 bases, in that order; junction bases with no gene match: 6. The CDR3 spans 13 residues. Germline assignment: CDR1 DFQATT and CDR2 SNEGSKA (reference sequence).